These 25 T cell receptor beta chains were sequenced from one sample in a study of radiation and T cells in renal cell carcinoma. Time point reported: blood 2 weeks post-SBRT. The treatment is: 15 Gy SBRT to primary tumor, nephrectomy 4 weeks later. The assay was immunoSEQ multiplex PCR, and TCRdb's table has in-frame clones only and misses some. The data contain some 120,000 clones, more than 75% of them seen just once; the ten biggest clones take up 5.8%. This specimen consisted of blood, obtained from a patient whose treatment included radiotherapy and nephrectomy. These receptors originate from a woman between 65 and 79 years old with renal cell carcinoma.

V and J are TRBV6-9 and TRBJ2-1; the D gene is possibly TRBD2 (6 bases). Deletions cut 1 base from V and 7 bases from J, with 17 bases between. CDR3 length: 16 residues. Germline V gene sequence: CDR1 MNHGY, CDR2 SVAAGI. The DNA for the CDR3 is TGTGCCAGCAGTTATTTATCCTTGCGGGGTTTAAATGAGCAGTTCTTC. Translated: CASSYLSLRGLNEQFF.

This rearrangement joins TRBV29-1 to TRBJ2-6; D is possibly TRBD1 (5 bases). V lost 6 bases and J lost 2, with 11 bases in between. This CDR3 contains 14 residues. CDR1 SQVTM and CDR2 ANQGSEA come from the germline V gene. The CDR3 here is CSVYQGAGANVLTF. Written as DNA, the CDR3 is TGCAGCGTCTACCAAGGGGCTGGGGCCAACGTCCTGACTTTC.

V is TRBV6-5 and J is TRBJ2-5; D call uncertain. V lost 5 bases to trimming and J lost 4 bases, with 14 bases between them. The CDR3 has 14 amino acids. Germline CDR1 MNHEY, CDR2 SVGAGI. CDR3 loop: CASSPLGVGETQYF. The CDR3 bases are TGTGCCAGCAGTCCCCTTGGGGTGGGAGAGACCCAGTACTTC.

The CDR3: CASSPEGGGWPQHF. Written as DNA, the CDR3 is TGTGCCAGTAGTCCTGAGGGAGGGGGGTGGCCCCAGCATTTT. This sequence joins TRBV19 and TRBJ1-5; D possibly corresponds to TRBD1 (6 bases). Trimming left V 5 bases short and J 9 bases short, with 17 bases between. Germline V gene data show CDR1 as LNHDA and CDR2 as SQIVND (reference sequence). The CDR3 totals 14 residues.

The gene calls are TRBV30 and TRBJ1-2; 10 bases fit TRBD1. The V gene's germline CDR1 is GTSNPN and CDR2 SVGIG (reference sequence). CDR3 length: 13 amino acids. With 2 bases clipped from V and 8 bases from J, the junction kept 5 bases outside the gene matches. The CDR3 spells CAWSTGTGEGYTF. In DNA form, the CDR3 reads TGTGCCTGGAGTACCGGGACAGGGGAAGGCTACACCTTC.

The chain is built from TRBV2 and TRBJ2-3; 12 bases match TRBD2. This CDR3 is 14 amino acids long. V dropped 8 bases and J dropped 4; count of bases not matched to a gene: 4. CDR1 SNHLY and CDR2 FYNNEI come from the germline V gene. CDR3 sequence: CASDLAGGPDTQYF. The DNA of the CDR3 is TGTGCCAGCGATCTAGCGGGGGGGCCAGATACGCAGTATTTT.

This clone was seen a single time. The chain has TRBV5-1 and TRBJ1-2; 12 bases map to TRBD1. In germline, CDR1 is SGHRS, CDR2 YFSETQ. This CDR3 has 13 amino acids. The junction had 10 bases not matched to a gene; V was cut back by 6 bases and J by 13 bases. The CDR3 region is CASTLTGTGGRTF. The CDR3 DNA is TGCGCCAGCACCCTAACCGGGACAGGGGGCCGCACCTTC.

The chain recombines TRBV5-1 with TRBJ2-5; 9 bases align to TRBD1. The germline gives CDR1 SGHRS, CDR2 YFSETQ. The CDR3 is 12 residues long. J gave up 5 bases and V 6 bases, and 2 bases lay outside the gene matches. CDR3: CASTDRGETQYF. The CDR3 coding sequence is TGCGCCAGCACGGACAGGGGTGAGACCCAGTACTTC.

J is TRBJ2-2 and V is TRBV2; no firm D call. Germline V gene sequence: CDR1 SNHLY, CDR2 FYNNEI. This CDR3 contains 14 residues. With 6 bases removed from V and 1 base from J, the gap between germline ends came to 9 bases. CDR3: CASSRALNTGELFF. The CDR3 coding sequence is TGTGCCAGCAGCCGGGCCTTGAACACCGGGGAGCTGTTTTTT.

This clone has a single count. Other DNA sequences in the sample encode the same CDR3. The V call is TRBV4-1, the J call TRBJ1-2; tentative D call: TRBD1 (6 bases). Trimming took 4 bases from V and 4 from J, leaving 10 bases between them. CDR3 length equals 13 residues. The V gene's germline CDR1 is MGHRA and CDR2 YSYEKL. CDR3 loop: CASSPGQRYGYTF. The DNA for the CDR3 is TGCGCCAGCAGCCCCGGACAGCGCTATGGCTACACCTTC.

The CDR3 reads CASSPPAVLGTEAFF. The CDR3 coding sequence is TGTGCCAGCAGCCCCCCGGCGGTTTTGGGGACTGAAGCTTTCTTT. This chain connects TRBV11-2 to TRBJ1-1, with no clear D. The CDR3 contains 15 residues. Trimming stripped 5 bases from V and 5 bases from J, with 18 bases between. Germline loops: CDR1 SGHAT, CDR2 FQNNGV.

In its sample, this clone was seen a few times. The V call is TRBV9, the J call TRBJ1-2; D is uncertain. V gave up 5 bases and J gave up 4 bases, with 15 bases separating them. Germline-derived CDR1 and CDR2 are SGDLS and YYNGEE. The CDR3 length is 14 residues. The CDR3 spells CASSADPSSYGYTF. The CDR3, as DNA: TGTGCCAGCAGTGCCGACCCATCCAGCTATGGCTACACCTTC.

The CDR3: CASSSPGGKGNTIYF. CDR3 DNA: TGTGCCAGCAGCTCCCCAGGGGGCAAAGGAAACACCATATATTTT. The chain uses TRBV7-2 and TRBJ1-3; 8 bases match TRBD1. The junction had 6 bases not matched to a gene; V was cut back by 4 bases and J by 4 bases. This CDR3 comprises 15 residues. CDR1 and CDR2 from the germline V gene are SGHTA and FQGNSA.

The chain joins TRBV30 to TRBJ2-5; TRBD2 matches at 9 bases. Germline lookup yields CDR1 GTSNPN and CDR2 SVGIG (reference sequence). The junction had 11 bases not matched to a gene; V was cut back by 0 bases and J by 0 bases. This CDR3 has 18 amino acids. The CDR3 DNA follows: TGTGCCTGGAGTGTTATGCTAGCGGGGCCAAAGTACCAAGAGACCCAGTACTTC. It yields the protein CAWSVMLAGPKYQETQYF.

CDR3 in DNA: TGCGCCAGCAGGGACAGCCTCACAGATACGCAGTATTTT. Its translation is CASRDSLTDTQYF. The chain employs TRBV5-1 and TRBJ2-3, with D perhaps matching TRBD1 (6 bases). The germline gives CDR1 SGHRS, CDR2 YFSETQ. The V end lost 5 bases, the J end lost 2 bases, and 9 bases lay between the germline ends. The CDR3 totals 13 residues.

This chain joins TRBV9 and TRBJ1-2, with D possibly being TRBD1 (5 bases). In germline, CDR1 is SGDLS, CDR2 YYNGEE. V was cut by 6 bases and J by 6 bases, with 12 bases left in between. The CDR3 is 12 residues long. CDR3 in amino acids: CASTRDGDGYTF. In DNA, the CDR3 is TGTGCCAGCACCCGGGACGGGGATGGCTACACCTTC.

The CDR3 bases are TGTGCCAGCAGCCCAGAACCGGGAGATTATGGCTACACCTTC. Its translation: CASSPEPGDYGYTF. The rearrangement uses TRBV7-2 and TRBJ1-2, with D unclear. The V end was cut by 5 bases, the J end by 5 bases, with 15 bases between. CDR3 length: 14 amino acids. Germline CDR1 and CDR2: SGHTA and FQGNSA.

This rearrangement joins TRBV10-3 to TRBJ2-7; D gene ambiguous. The CDR3 is made up of 13 amino acids. In germline, CDR1 is ENHRY, CDR2 SYGVKD. V was clipped by 7 bases and J by 4 bases, with 14 bases between them. The CDR3 protein is CAITPRAGYEQYF. For the CDR3, the DNA is TGTGCCATCACCCCGAGAGCCGGGTACGAGCAGTACTTC.

This clone was observed a handful of times. The chain uses TRBV2 and TRBJ1-6, with D unresolved. Germline CDR1 is SNHLY and CDR2 is FYNNEI. The CDR3 is 13 amino acids. Deletions cut 10 bases from V and 1 base from J, with 8 bases between. CDR3 in amino acids: CATGRSYNSPLHF. The CDR3 DNA sequence: TGTGCCACCGGGAGGTCCTATAATTCACCCCTCCACTTT.

The V and J genes are TRBV29-1 and TRBJ2-7; D is uncertain. This CDR3 has 11 amino acids. Looked up from germline, CDR1 is SQVTM and CDR2 is ANQGSEA. Trimming stripped 5 bases from V and 1 base from J, with 6 bases between. The CDR3 loop reads CSVQDSYEQYF. The CDR3 nucleotides are TGCAGCGTTCAGGATTCCTACGAGCAGTACTTC.

J is TRBJ1-2 and V is TRBV4-1; tentative D call: TRBD1 (5 bases). V lost 3 bases and J 2 bases, leaving 7 bases between the germline ends. From germline, CDR1 is MGHRA and CDR2 YSYEKL. This CDR3 spans 13 amino acids. The chain's CDR3 is CASSHEGNYGYTF. For the CDR3, the DNA is TGCGCCAGCAGCCACGAGGGGAACTATGGCTACACCTTC.

This clone showed up just a few times. The sample holds other DNA sequences that translate to the same CDR3. This chain joins TRBV5-1 and TRBJ1-2, with 8 bases lining up with TRBD1. CDR3 length: 12 amino acids. After removal of 5 bases from V and 8 bases from J, the junction contained 5 bases not matched to a gene. Germline CDR1 and CDR2: SGHRS and YFSETQ. The CDR3 protein is CASSSTGDGYTF. The CDR3 DNA follows: TGCGCCAGCAGTTCGACAGGGGACGGCTACACCTTC.

This chain links TRBV30 with TRBJ1-5, with D perhaps matching TRBD1 (5 bases). Trimming stripped 3 bases from V and 2 bases from J, with 14 bases between. Germline V gene sequence: CDR1 GTSNPN, CDR2 SVGIG (reference sequence). The CDR3 totals 15 residues. The CDR3 bases are TGTGCCTGGAGAGAAAAGGGGTCTGGCAATCAGCCCCAGCATTTT. Translating gives CAWREKGSGNQPQHF.

This clone was detected many times. The V call is TRBV7-2, the J call TRBJ2-7; D is uncertain. The germline V gene encodes CDR1 SGHTA and CDR2 FQGNSA. The CDR3 has 12 residues. V lost 5 bases and J lost 0, with 5 bases in between. For the CDR3, the DNA is TGTGCCAGCAGCCAATTCTCCTACGAGCAGTACTTC. It specifies CASSQFSYEQYF.

This chain uses TRBV7-6 with TRBJ2-3, with a possible D match to TRBD1 (6 bases). The V gene's germline CDR1 is SGHVS and CDR2 FNYEAQ. CDR3 length: 15 amino acids. V was cut by 3 bases and J by 0 bases, with 10 bases left in between. CDR3 DNA: TGTGCCAGCAGCTTCGACAGGACTAGCACAGATACGCAGTATTTT. The encoded protein is CASSFDRTSTDTQYF.